Following are 18 T cell receptor beta chains from one sample sequenced in a study of T cells in Graves' hyperthyroidism and ophthalmopathy. The source material, RNA transcripts, was used to amplify TCR beta CDR3 regions. The TCR CDR3 was amplified in a first-round RT-PCR using the HTBI primer set. TCRdb recomputed calls from the multiplex PCR reads with MiXCR, one row per CDR3 protein. This repertoire shows fewer than 450,000 distinct CDR3 sequences, around an eighth found once; its top ten account for over 25%. Sequenced sample: blood. The receptors here all came from a middle-aged man with Graves' ophthalmopathy.

This clonotype has ten or more counts. V gene TRBV11-2 combines with J gene TRBJ1-2, with 8 bases identical to TRBD1. Trimming at V came to 5 bases and at J to 0 bases, leaving 5 bases not matched to a gene. Germline CDR1 and CDR2: SGHAT and FQNNGV. The CDR3 length is 15 residues. Here the CDR3 reads CASSPQGVANYGYTF. The CDR3 region has the DNA TGTGCCAGCAGCCCACAGGGGGTAGCTAACTATGGCTACACCTTC.

The sample holds a few counts of this clonotype. The gene calls are TRBV5-4 and TRBJ1-5; TRBD1 matches 8 bases. This CDR3 spans 14 amino acids. J lost 9 bases, V lost 4 bases, and 9 bases had no gene match. Germline V gene lookup returns CDR1 SGHNT and CDR2 YYREEE (reference sequence). CDR3 nucleotide sequence: TGTGCCAGCAGCCTGGACAGGGAGCAAGGGCCCCAGCATTTT. Translated: CASSLDREQGPQHF.

This clonotype was observed at least ten times. This chain uses TRBV6-4 with TRBJ2-2; D is perhaps TRBD2 (5 bases). The CDR3 covers 14 residues. Looked up from germline, CDR1 is MRHNA and CDR2 is SNTAGT. Deletions cut 6 bases from V and 5 bases from J, with 13 bases between. CDR3 in DNA: TGTGCCAGCAGCGAGGGAGTCGGTACCGGGGAGCTGTTTTTT. Protein sequence: CASSEGVGTGELFF.

This clonotype was recorded many times. The V and J genes are TRBV20-1 and TRBJ1-5; D perhaps matches TRBD1 (5 bases). Trimming took off 5 bases at V and 4 bases at J, with 9 bases between the two ends. The CDR3 loop spans 12 amino acids. The germline V gene has CDR1 DFQATT and CDR2 SNEGSKA (reference sequence). The CDR3 nucleotides are TGCAGTGCTGGGGACGGTAATCAGCCCCAGCATTTT. Translated: CSAGDGNQPQHF.

This clonotype was counted at least ten times. This chain connects TRBV9 to TRBJ1-3; tentative D call: TRBD1 (5 bases). CDR1 and CDR2 (germline): SGDLS, YYNGEE. V was cut by 2 bases and J by 0 bases, with 15 bases left in between. There are 17 residues in the CDR3. CDR3 sequence reads: CASSVSPGTDSGNTIYF. CDR3 sequence (DNA): TGTGCCAGCAGCGTCTCACCAGGGACGGACTCTGGAAACACCATATATTTT.

The chain has TRBV30 and TRBJ2-2; the match to TRBD1 covers 8 bases. The V gene end was trimmed by 1 base and the J gene end by 6 bases; junction bases not matched to a gene: 4. The germline V gene encodes CDR1 GTSNPN and CDR2 SVGIG (reference sequence). This CDR3 region has 14 residues. The CDR3 sequence is CAWSARGRAGELFF. CDR3 nucleotide sequence: TGTGCCTGGAGTGCCAGGGGGCGCGCCGGGGAGCTGTTTTTT.

CDR3 in DNA: TGTGCCAGCAGTTACTCGAGGGACAAGACCTACGAGCAGTACTTC. This sequence encodes CASSYSRDKTYEQYF. V usage is TRBV6-5 and J usage is TRBJ2-7; D possibly corresponds to TRBD1 (6 bases). Germline-derived CDR1 and CDR2 are MNHEY and SVGAGI. The V and J ends lost 0 bases and 2 bases respectively, with 11 bases between them. The CDR3 covers 15 residues.

This clonotype was recorded many times. This chain joins TRBV5-1 and TRBJ2-7; 12 nucleotides agree with TRBD1. CDR1 and CDR2 (germline): SGHRS, YFSETQ. Trimming took 4 bases from V and 3 from J; bases not matched to a gene: 8. There are 16 residues in the CDR3. The CDR3 DNA sequence: TGCGCCAGCAGCCCCAAGGGACAGGGGGCTTACTACGAGCAGTACTTC. It is translated as CASSPKGQGAYYEQYF. The full variable domain, its missing parts supplied by reference TRBV5-1 and TRBJ2-7, is KAGVTQTPRYLIKTRGQQVTLSCSPISGHRSVSWYQQTPGQGLQFLFEYFSETQRNKGNFPGRFSGRQFSNSRSEMNVSTLELGDSALYLCASSPKGQGAYYEQYFGPGTRLTVT.

This clonotype was seen many times. The chain recombines TRBV20-1 with TRBJ2-5, with TRBD1 matching over 9 bases. The CDR3 is 13 residues long. Germline V gene sequence: CDR1 DFQATT, CDR2 SNEGSKA (reference sequence). The V segment lost 5 bases and the J segment 5 bases; nucleotides outside the gene matches: 6. The DNA of the CDR3 is TGCAGTGCTCTGGGACAGGGAGGGGAGACCCAGTACTTC. Protein sequence: CSALGQGGETQYF.

This clonotype occurred many times. V gene TRBV3-1 combines with J gene TRBJ2-3, with D maybe TRBD1 (5 bases). The CDR3 totals 14 residues. The V end was cut by 0 bases, the J end by 3 bases, with 7 bases between. Germline values: CDR1 LGHDT, CDR2 YNNKEL (reference sequence). CDR3: CASSQERGTDTQYF. The CDR3 DNA sequence: TGTGCCAGCAGCCAAGAAAGGGGTACAGATACGCAGTATTTT.

This clonotype was counted at least ten times. V usage is TRBV6-5 and J usage is TRBJ2-1; TRBD2 matches 8 bases. Looked up from germline, CDR1 is MNHEY and CDR2 is SVGAGI. This CDR3 comprises 17 residues. Unmatched junction bases numbered 13, after V lost 1 base and J lost 8 bases. The CDR3 is CASSYFGSGTSGYEQFF. The DNA for the CDR3 is TGTGCCAGCAGTTACTTCGGCAGCGGGACTAGTGGCTATGAGCAGTTCTTC.

This clonotype was recorded many times. CDR3 DNA sequence: TGCGCCAGCAGCTTGGGGACAGGGGCCACGCGCAATGAGCAGTTCTTC. Translating it yields CASSLGTGATRNEQFF. The V call is TRBV5-1, the J call TRBJ2-1, with 9 positions matching TRBD1. Germline V gives CDR1 SGHRS, CDR2 YFSETQ. Losses at the gene ends were 0 bases for V and 6 bases for J; bases not matched to a gene: 7. The CDR3 sequence is 16 residues long.

This clonotype was observed at least ten times. The V call is TRBV7-9, the J call TRBJ2-7; D perhaps matches TRBD2 (6 bases). The CDR3 consists of 16 residues. Trimming removed 4 bases from V and 3 bases from J, with 19 bases in between. Germline assignment: CDR1 SEHNR and CDR2 FQNEAQ (reference sequence). The CDR3: CASSSGSGRPNYEQYF. CDR3 nucleotide sequence: TGTGCCAGCAGCTCCGGCTCCGGGAGACCGAACTACGAGCAGTACTTC.

V is TRBV19 and J is TRBJ2-1; tentatively, D is TRBD2 (6 bases). This CDR3 is built from 12 residues. V was shortened by 1 base and J by 15 bases, with 13 bases between the two germline ends. The germline gives CDR1 LNHDA, CDR2 SQIVND (reference sequence). This chain's CDR3 is CASSIGVREWFF. In DNA form, the CDR3 reads TGTGCCAGTAGTATAGGTGTGCGGGAATGGTTCTTC. The full variable domain, with the rest looked up from reference TRBV19 and TRBJ2-1, is DGGITQSPKYLFRKEGQNVTLSCEQNLNHDAMYWYRQDPGQGLRLIYYSQIVNDFQKGDIAEGYSVSREKKESFPLTVTSAQKNPTAFYLCASSIGVREWFFGPGTRLTVL.

This clonotype was recorded many times. The chain uses TRBV20-1 and TRBJ1-1; no definite D call. The germline V gene encodes CDR1 DFQATT and CDR2 SNEGSKA (reference sequence). The CDR3 is 13 amino acids. V was pared by 0 bases and J by 1 base, with 6 bases between. In nucleotides, the CDR3 is TGCAGTGCTAGAGATTGGGGGAACACTGAAGCTTTCTTT. Protein sequence: CSARDWGNTEAFF.

This clonotype was observed at least ten times. V gene TRBV4-1 combines with J gene TRBJ1-1, with 8 positions matching TRBD1. Germline V gene data show CDR1 as MGHRA and CDR2 as YSYEKL. The length of the CDR3 is 17 residues. Trimming removed 4 bases from V and 7 bases from J; junction bases left unmatched: 17. The CDR3 DNA reads TGCGCCAGCAGCCGCATGACCCGGGACAGGACTTCAGTTGAAGCTTTCTTT. Protein: CASSRMTRDRTSVEAFF.

V and J are TRBV20-1 and TRBJ2-4; D uncertain. Deletions cut 0 bases from V and 8 bases from J, with 11 bases between. This CDR3 is built from 13 residues. Per germline, CDR1 DFQATT and CDR2 SNEGSKA (reference sequence). The CDR3 nucleotides read TGCAGTGCTAGAGATGGTGGTGGGGACATTCAGTACTTC. Its protein is CSARDGGGDIQYF.

Many counts were recorded for this clonotype. The chain combines TRBV18 with TRBJ2-1; D unclear. Germline V gene sequence: CDR1 KGHSH, CDR2 LQKENI. The CDR3 is 12 residues long. Trimming left V 2 bases short and J 9 bases short, with 8 bases between. This CDR3 is CASSPGSGEQFF. In DNA, the CDR3 is TGTGCCAGCTCACCAGGGTCGGGTGAGCAGTTCTTC.